The following is a T cell receptor (beta chain) sequence with its context. Its antigen remains undetermined. The record has no base qualities; no much larger clone is one base away. The sample's time point label is to be understood as: blood from clinic visit 5 months post-surgery; TSC patient then seizure free. The surgery cases with the highest brain T cell transcript signatures were chosen for TCR beta chain sequencing of brain tissue, and also of blood when blood was available. Patients had been treated with at least one anti-epileptic drug before surgery. TCR-sequenced patients were children with drug-resistant epilepsy due to tuberous sclerosis complex, focal cortical dysplasia, Rasmussen encephalitis or hemimegalencephaly. Bulk genomic DNA was isolated from unsorted brain tissue and whole blood using the Monarch genomic DNA purification kit. The data were obtained in a study of brain T cells in children with intractable seizures (dated by TCRdb to about 2021). In terms of the full investigation: As a first screen for immune gene transcripts, resected brain tissue from roughly 57 pediatric epilepsy surgery cases was run on a NanoString immunology panel. Of the roughly twelve selected surgery cases, pre-surgery blood was also sequenced for eight, so four had brain tissue only. Here is what the overall study found, with its caveats: Viral specificity was inferred solely from CDR3 sequence similarity, and the HCMV serostatus of the patients was not known. Sequencing depth differed between pre- and post-surgery blood, so clones missing from the pre-surgery sample may reflect undersampling.

TCR beta chain sequences were generated from genomic DNA using the immunoSEQ assay. The original pipeline was this. CDR3 sequences not starting with the conserved framework cysteine at position 104 were manually removed. Clonality was calculated as one minus the normalized Shannon's Diversity Index, with values ranging from 0 (maximal diversity) to 1 (oligoclonal). Chi-squared comparison-of-proportions tests assessed whether the same CDR3 differed in frequency between samples, such as brain versus blood. Public clonotypes were found through immuneACCESS searches, while the VDJdb browser was used to judge similarity to known antiviral clonotypes. The source is immuneACCESS, and TCRdb retained only in-frame sequences with V and J called. Part of the clones is not carried over; for the studies checked, unresolved V genes explain less than half of this, and the remainder is unexplained. The V and J calls and the clone size are those of that table, but D and trimming were determined from the DNA. The sample records about 340,000 clones, 85% to 95% of which are singletons. Clones ranked in the top ten supply 5% to 7% of the sample.

From its cysteine to its phenylalanine, the CDR3 spans 16 amino acids. The CDR3 DNA has 48 bases and is translated from base 1. Trimming takes 1 base from V and 10 bases from J, and the germline ends sit 17 bases apart. The source of this sequence is a boy younger than two with tuberous sclerosis and intractable seizures. The material was peripheral blood, obtained less than 6 months after surgery. The receptor chain draws on TRBV23-1 and TRBJ1-6; the D gene assignment is ambiguous. TRBV23-1 is placed among ORFs of uncertain function. The nucleotide sequence is TGCGCCAGCAGTCAATGCTTCTCCCCTGGTAACTCACCCCTCCACTTT. This is translated as CASSQCFSPGNSPLHF.